These 29 T cell receptor beta chains were sequenced from one sample in a study of tumor and adjacent non-tumor tissue in lung cancer (dated by TCRdb to about 2018). Library preparation used multiplex PCR. The sequencer was an Illumina HiSeq 2500. TCRbeta libraries were constructed through three rounds of nested PCR with primers (Table S4) according to protocols modified from ARM-PCR. The public sequencing data were trimmed at Q25 with fastp and processed into clonotypes with MiXCR by TCRdb, which kept only in-frame beta chains. Each CDR3 protein appears once, grouped with its most common genes and DNA. For this sample there are about 50,000 distinct CDR3 sequences; around three quarters appear just once. The ten largest clonotypes hold over 20% of the sample. RNA was isolated from bulk unsorted tissue, and RNA quality was assessed with a NanoDrop ND-1000 and an Agilent 2100. Distant non-tumor tissue taken more than 3 cm from the tumor edge was used as the normal lung sample.

Sequencing was done on a sample of distant non-tumor lung tissue. The receptors come from a woman aged 60-75 years with non-small cell lung cancer.

A word on this clonotype: No conserved phenylalanine or tryptophan is present at the end of the CDR3, so a read error is the likely explanation. The rearrangement uses TRBV28 and TRBJ1-1; D is undetermined. The CDR3 extends over 15 amino acids. CDR1 and CDR2 from the germline V gene are MDHEN and SYDVKM. V was cut by 2 bases and J by 3 bases, with 13 bases left in between. The CDR3, as DNA: TGTGCCAGCAGTTTACTGCCTCCTGCCTACACTGAAGCTTTCTAT. This gives the protein CASSLLPPAYTEAFY.

About this clonotype: Since a much larger clone is just one base distant, this may be a read error. The chain couples TRBV28 to TRBJ1-2; 7 bases fit TRBD1. Germline values: CDR1 MDHEN, CDR2 SYDVKM. The CDR3 extends over 14 amino acids. The CDR3, as DNA: TGTGCCAGCAGTTTTTTGGACAGGCCCTATGGCTTCACCTTC. It is translated as CASSFLDRPYGFTF.

Points on this clonotype: The junction differs from germline at one of its ends, possibly a read error. The chain employs TRBV6-1 and TRBJ2-4; TRBD1 agrees at 7 bases. The germline CDR1 and CDR2 sequences are MNHNS and SASEGT. CDR3 size: 16 residues. The CDR3 here is CANSDPGQSAKNTQYF. For the CDR3, the DNA is TGTGCCAACAGTGACCCGGGACAGTCAGCCAAAAACACTCAGTACTTC.

As regards this clonotype: Mismatch with germline at one junction end may stem from a read error. The gene calls are TRBV11-1 and TRBJ2-3, with D perhaps TRBD1 or TRBD2 (6 bases each). In germline, CDR1 is SGHAT, CDR2 FQDESV (reference sequence). The CDR3 sequence is 15 residues long. The CDR3 loop reads CARGGQFSRTDTQYF. CDR3 sequence (DNA): TGTGCCAGGGGGGGCCAGTTCTCTAGGACAGATACGCAGTATTTC.

Remarks on this clonotype: This may arise from a read error, as a much more abundant clone is one base away. This rearrangement joins TRBV6-4 to TRBJ2-1; 11 positions agree with TRBD2. The CDR3 loop spans 15 amino acids. Germline V CDR1 and CDR2: MRHNA, SNTAGT. CDR3 amino acids: CASSASGGTYYEQFF. The CDR3 nucleotides read TGTGCCAGCAGTGCTAGCGGGGGGACCTACTATGAGCAGTTCTTC.

This clonotype was observed at least ten times. The chain employs TRBV12-3 or TRBV12-4 and TRBJ1-1, with D possibly being TRBD1 (5 bases). Trimming removed 4 bases from V and 5 bases from J, with 11 bases in between. The CDR3 is 13 amino acids. In nucleotides, the CDR3 is TGTGCCAGCAGTTCCCAGGGTAGTACTGAAGCTTTCTTT. Translating gives CASSSQGSTEAFF.

The chain is built from TRBV4-3 and TRBJ2-5; 8 nucleotides line up with TRBD2. The V segment lost 0 bases and the J segment 4 bases; nucleotides outside the gene matches: 7. Germline lookup yields CDR1 LGHNA and CDR2 YSLEER. CDR3 size: 16 residues. The CDR3 loop is CASSQDHGLAGETQYF. In DNA form, the CDR3 reads TGCGCCAGCAGCCAAGATCACGGACTAGCAGGAGAGACCCAGTACTTC.

This clonotype was observed once. Relative to the germline gene, one junction end is altered; a read error may explain this. The chain carries TRBV29-1 and TRBJ2-7, with a weak D call TRBD2 (5 bases). This CDR3 is built from 15 residues. Per the germline V gene, CDR1 is SQVTM and CDR2 is ANQGSEA. CDR3 sequence (DNA): TGTAGCGTTAAAGATCGGGCAGGCGGTTACCACGGGCAGTACTTC. Translating gives CSVKDRAGGYHGQYF.

This clonotype was detected only once. A read error may account for a junction end that differs from germline. The V call is TRBV6-6, the J call TRBJ1-3; TRBD1 might be the D (5 bases). Germline loops: CDR1 MNHNY, CDR2 SVGAGI (reference sequence). This CDR3 region has 16 residues. Here the CDR3 reads CASSPTRTLRGNAIYF. DNA for the CDR3: TGTGCCAGCAGTCCTACTCGGACATTGAGAGGAAACGCCATATATTTC.

Turning to this clonotype: A much larger clone lies a single base off, so this may be a read error. DNA for the CDR3: TGTGCCGGCATGGGATTTACAGGGGTCGGCTACACCTTC. Amino acids: CAGMGFTGVGYTF. The genes are TRBV30 and TRBJ1-2, with 7 positions matching TRBD1. The CDR3 spans 13 residues. Germline-derived CDR1 and CDR2 are GTSNPN and SVGIG (reference sequence). Unmatched junction bases numbered 14, after V lost 8 bases and J lost 8 bases.

By proportion, this clonotype is medium-sized. The V and J genes are TRBV12-3 or TRBV12-4 and TRBJ1-4; 8 bases align to TRBD1. Losses at the gene ends were 6 bases for V and 1 base for J; bases not matched to a gene: 13. The CDR3 has 18 amino acids. The DNA for the CDR3 is TGTGCCAGCAGAGATCCCGGGACAGGTGGCGGAACTAATGAAAAACTGTTTTTT. Protein product: CASRDPGTGGGTNEKLFF.

For this clonotype: A read error is possible here, since a much larger clone lies one base away. This sequence joins TRBV7-9 and TRBJ2-3; no firm D call. This CDR3 has 14 amino acids. Germline V gene lookup returns CDR1 SEHNR and CDR2 FQNEAQ (reference sequence). The CDR3 here is CGSIPFVPTDTQYF. The CDR3, as DNA: TGTGGCAGCATCCCCTTCGTACCCACAGATACGCAGTATTTT.

This clonotype appeared a single time. Mismatch with germline at one junction end may stem from a read error. The chain recombines TRBV20-1 with TRBJ2-5, with D perhaps matching TRBD2 (5 bases). This CDR3 has 12 amino acids. Germline V gene data show CDR1 as DFQATT and CDR2 as SNEGSKA (reference sequence). The CDR3 spells CSARAPRETRYF. CDR3 coding DNA: TGCAGTGCTAGAGCCCCGAGGGAGACCCGGTACTTC.

Regarding this clonotype: The junction departs from germline at one end; a sequencing error may be responsible. The V gene is TRBV11-2, the J gene TRBJ2-3, with TRBD2 identical over 8 bases. Germline V gene lookup returns CDR1 SGHAT and CDR2 FQNNGV. The CDR3 spans 18 residues. The CDR3 coding sequence is TGTGACAGCAGCTTAGGGACTAGTGGGGGAGTTTTCACAGATAGGCAGTATTTT. Translated, it gives CDSSLGTSGGVFTDRQYF. Full variable domain (rest looked up from reference TRBV11-2 and TRBJ2-3): EAGVAQSPRYKIIEKRQSVAFWCNPISGHATLYWYQQILGQGPKLLIQFQNNGVVDDSQLPKDRFSAERLKGVDSTLKIQPAKLEDSAVYLCDSSLGTSGGVFTDRQYFGPGTRLTVL.

The chain is built from TRBV12-3 or TRBV12-4 and TRBJ2-5; 8 nucleotides agree with TRBD2. The CDR3 contains 13 residues. With 6 bases clipped from V and 14 bases from J, the junction kept 14 bases outside the gene matches. For the CDR3, the DNA is TGTGCCAGCAGCTATAGCGGGGCAGAGACCAATTACTTC. It encodes CASSYSGAETNYF.

As regards this clonotype: No conserved phenylalanine or tryptophan is present at the end of the CDR3, so a read error is the likely explanation. The gene calls are TRBV4-3 and TRBJ1-6; D call uncertain. The germline V gene has CDR1 LGHNA and CDR2 YSLEER. This CDR3 has 15 amino acids. V was cut by 3 bases and J by 7 bases, with 13 bases left in between. Here the CDR3 DNA reads TGCGCCAGCAGCCAGCGAAAGAGGGAGAATTCACCCCTCCACCTT. Translated, it gives CASSQRKRENSPLHL.

The genes are TRBV6-2 or TRBV6-3 and TRBJ2-7; D may be TRBD1 (5 bases). The CDR3 length is 13 residues. Germline loops: CDR1 MNHEY, CDR2 SVGEGT. With 9 bases removed from V and 3 bases from J, the gap between germline ends came to 15 bases. CDR3 loop: CARPRATVYEQYF. The CDR3 coding sequence is TGTGCCAGACCACGTGCGACAGTCTACGAGCAGTACTTC.

Of note for this clonotype: Mismatch with germline at one junction end may stem from a read error. The chain recombines TRBV11-3 with TRBJ2-3; no firm D call. The germline gives CDR1 SGHNT, CDR2 YENEEA. CDR3 length: 16 amino acids. The CDR3 nucleotides are TGTGCCAGCAGCCCCTACAAAGACCGACGCACAGATACGCAGTGTTTT. Its protein product is CASSPYKDRRTDTQCF.

Details on this clonotype: Germline is not matched at one junction end, which may reflect a read error. This sequence joins TRBV11-3 and TRBJ2-3; D is possibly TRBD1 or TRBD2 (6 bases each). There are 14 residues in the CDR3. Germline-derived CDR1 and CDR2 are SGHNT and YENEEA. In DNA, the CDR3 is TGTGTCAGCAGCATTGGGGGGCCGACAGATACGCAGTATTTT. Protein: CVSSIGGPTDTQYF.

Concerning this clonotype: Mismatch with germline at one junction end may stem from a read error. V is TRBV6-1 and J is TRBJ2-2; 14 bases line up with TRBD2. The germline V gene has CDR1 MNHNS and CDR2 SASEGT. The CDR3 is 18 residues long. CDR3 coding DNA: TGTGCCAGCAGTGAGGGGACTAGCGGGAGCGAGAACACAGGGGAGCTGTTTTTT. It translates to CASSEGTSGSENTGELFF.

In regard to this clonotype: Germline and junction disagree at one end, which may indicate a read error. V and J are TRBV14 and TRBJ1-2; a weak D match, TRBD1 (5 bases). CDR1 is SGHDN, CDR2 FVKESK, per germline. The CDR3 spans 13 residues. The chain's CDR3 is CASSLGVHYSYTF. The CDR3 region has the DNA TGTGCCAGCAGTTTAGGGGTTCACTATAGCTATACCTTC.

The chain couples TRBV28 to TRBJ2-7; a weak D match, TRBD1 (5 bases). Germline lookup yields CDR1 MDHEN and CDR2 SYDVKM. Trimming stripped 7 bases from V and 5 bases from J, with 21 bases between. This CDR3 contains 15 residues. The CDR3 nucleotides read TGTGCCAGCACTTTCGTTAGGGGATCCGGCCACGAGCAGTACTTC. Residues: CASTFVRGSGHEQYF.

This clonotype has ten or more counts. One base away lies a much larger clone, so this may be a sequencing read error. DNA of the CDR3: TGTGTCAGCAGCCGCGGACGGGCTAATGAAAAACTGTTTTTT. Translating it yields CVSSRGRANEKLFF. The gene calls are TRBV7-9 and TRBJ1-4; D is unclear. From germline, CDR1 is SEHNR and CDR2 FQNEAQ (reference sequence). The CDR3 runs 14 residues.

This clonotype has more than one count but fewer than ten. Possible read error: a much larger clone is one base away. The chain carries TRBV12-3 or TRBV12-4 and TRBJ1-6, with D maybe TRBD1 (6 bases). V shed 3 bases and J shed 7 bases, with 10 bases lying between them. CDR3 length: 14 amino acids. The CDR3 nucleotides are TGTGCCAGCAGTTTGGACAGACCAAATTCACCCCTCCACTTT. Protein sequence: CASSLDRPNSPLHF.

Remarks on this clonotype: A much larger clonotype is one base distant, so this may be a read error. The V and J genes are TRBV20-1 and TRBJ1-1, with D possibly TRBD1 on 5 matching bases. This CDR3 comprises 15 residues. Germline V CDR1 and CDR2: DFQATT, SNEGSKA (reference sequence). V was clipped by 0 bases and J by 3 bases, with 14 bases between them. The CDR3 sequence: CSARDGRGWDTEAFF. The CDR3 DNA follows: TGCAGTGCTAGAGATGGGAGGGGCTGGGACACTGAAGCTTTCTTT.

Worth noting for this clonotype: The CDR3 end shows no conserved phenylalanine or tryptophan, and so a read error is likely. The chain employs TRBV6-5 and TRBJ1-6; D gene ambiguous. The germline CDR1 and CDR2 sequences are MNHEY and SVGAGI. Trimming took off 11 bases at V and 7 bases at J, with 21 bases between the two ends. The CDR3 spans 15 residues. The CDR3 protein is CAGHSLVGGNSPLHY. The CDR3 DNA reads as TGTGCCGGCCATTCCCTTGTGGGCGGGAATTCACCCCTCCACTAT.

CDR3: CSGLYNDRFF. The DNA of the CDR3 is TGCAGTGGCCTTTACAATGATCGGTTCTTC. This chain links TRBV20-1 with TRBJ2-1; D is ambiguous. V was shortened by 7 bases and J by 15 bases, with 16 bases between the two germline ends. The CDR3 loop spans 10 amino acids. From germline, CDR1 is DFQATT and CDR2 SNEGSKA (reference sequence).

Details on this clonotype: A much larger clone lies one base from this, so it may be a read error. J is TRBJ1-2 and V is TRBV20-1; D gene unclear. Deletions cut 5 bases from V and 11 bases from J, with 15 bases between. The CDR3 length is 11 residues. Germline V CDR1 and CDR2: DFQATT, SNEGSKA (reference sequence). DNA for the CDR3: TGCAGTGCTCAAGCGGGAAAAGGGTACACCTTC. Residues: CSAQAGKGYTF.

About this clonotype itself: Compared with germline, one end of the junction differs, possibly owing to a read error. The gene calls are TRBV4-3 and TRBJ2-7, with 8 bases fitting TRBD2. Germline assignment: CDR1 LGHNA and CDR2 YSLEER. The length of the CDR3 is 15 residues. CDR3 sequence reads: CASTQGSSGTYEQYF. CDR3 nucleotides: TGCGCCAGCACCCAAGGGAGTAGCGGGACCTACGAGCAGTACTTC.